The following is a T cell receptor (beta chain) sequence with its context. Antigen unknown. Germline CDR1 is SQVTM and CDR2 is ANQGSEA. CDR3 size: 14 residues. Unmatched junction bases numbered 6, after V lost 3 bases and J lost 2 bases. Some 94,000 TCR templates underwent assay in every sample. The assay was immunoSEQ multiplex PCR, and TCRdb's table has in-frame clones only and misses some. This sample has over 100,000 clones; 92% occur once, and the top ten carry around 1.1%. The data were taken from a study of siplizumab effects on memory and regulatory T cells. Study-level results: Apparently key alloresponse contributors, naive T cells also seemed more diverse than memory cells. Siplizumab cultures yielded proliferating Tregs whose suppressive function was not confirmed.

The sequencing sample was made of CD4+ T cells sorted from blood. The gene calls are TRBV29-1 and TRBJ1-2, with TRBD1 matching over 7 bases. This clonotype was obtained from a human donor in good health. The CDR3 here is CSVDQGVGNYGYTF. Written as DNA, the CDR3 is TGCAGCGTTGACCAGGGGGTTGGGAACTATGGCTACACCTTC.